The 21 T cell receptor beta chains in this list originate from one sample, sequenced in a study of CD8+CD57+ T cells in acquired aplastic anemia. The study profiled TCR beta VDJ and CDR3 using genomic DNA as template. TCRdb independently ran MiXCR on the reads; one entry per CDR3 protein. This sample yields 98,000 or so distinct CDR3 sequences, of which roughly 51% are seen a single time; about 32% belongs to the top ten. Source material: sorted CD4+, CD8+, or CD8+CD57+ T cells (not recorded which) from PBMCs. The receptors stem from a human donor in good health, serving as a control.

The sample holds many counts of this clonotype. The V gene is TRBV7-2, the J gene TRBJ2-5, with a possible D match to TRBD2 (5 bases). Trimming removed 4 bases at V and 2 bases at J, with 14 bases between. Germline lookup yields CDR1 SGHTA and CDR2 FQGNSA. The CDR3 is 15 amino acids. CDR3 loop: CASSSEWSGQETQYF. For the CDR3, the DNA is TGTGCCAGCAGCTCCGAGTGGAGCGGTCAAGAGACCCAGTACTTC.

V is TRBV2 and J is TRBJ1-2; TRBD1 agrees at 7 bases. The ends lost 7 bases at V and 2 bases at J; junction bases unmatched: 4. Germline V gives CDR1 SNHLY, CDR2 FYNNEI. The CDR3 has 13 amino acids. CDR3 sequence reads: CASMDRNNYGYTF. In DNA, the CDR3 is TGTGCCAGCATGGACAGGAACAACTATGGCTACACCTTC.

The table lists this clonotype with a few counts. The V call is TRBV2, the J call TRBJ1-2, with 10 bases fitting TRBD1. V lost 5 bases and J lost 7; bases outside the gene matches: 4. Germline V gene lookup returns CDR1 SNHLY and CDR2 FYNNEI. CDR3 length: 13 residues. CDR3 sequence reads: CASSSDRGLGYTF. The DNA of the CDR3 is TGTGCCAGCAGTTCCGACAGGGGGCTTGGCTACACCTTC. The whole variable domain, remainder taken from reference TRBV2 and TRBJ1-2, is EPEVTQTPSHQVTQMGQEVILRCVPISNHLYFYWYRQILGQKVEFLVSFYNNEISEKSEIFDDQFSVERPDGSNFTLKIRSTKLEDSAMYFCASSSDRGLGYTFGSGTRLTVV.

By its share, this clonotype is medium-sized. The V and J genes are TRBV2 and TRBJ1-6; the match to TRBD1 covers 9 bases. Germline lookup yields CDR1 SNHLY and CDR2 FYNNEI. The CDR3 loop spans 15 amino acids. With V trimmed by 6 bases and J by 5 bases, 5 bases remained unmatched. Written as DNA, the CDR3 is TGTGCCAGCAGGGACAGGGGATACGATAATTCACCCCTCCACTTT. Residues: CASRDRGYDNSPLHF.

There are many counts of this clonotype. The rearrangement joins TRBV10-1 to TRBJ1-2; D uncertain. V was trimmed by 7 bases and J by 8 bases, leaving 17 bases between them. Germline assignment: CDR1 WNHNN and CDR2 SYGVQD (reference sequence). The CDR3 totals 13 residues. CDR3 DNA: TGCGCCAGCAATAAGACAAGGGCGCGGGGCTACACCTTC. It is translated as CASNKTRARGYTF.

There are a few counts of this clonotype. J is TRBJ1-2 and V is TRBV29-1; weak D call: TRBD1 (5 bases). Germline V gene lookup returns CDR1 SQVTM and CDR2 ANQGSEA. The CDR3 has 12 amino acids. V was clipped by 3 bases and J by 4 bases, with 9 bases between them. DNA of the CDR3: TGCAGCGTTGATTACGGGGGCTATGGCTACACCTTC. Translation gives CSVDYGGYGYTF.

The CDR3 loop is CAISARGPTRYEQYF. The DNA of the CDR3 is TGTGCCATCAGTGCGCGGGGACCAACCCGGTACGAGCAGTACTTC. This chain uses TRBV10-3 with TRBJ2-7, with a weak D call TRBD2 (6 bases). Trimming removed 4 bases from V and 4 bases from J, with 17 bases in between. The CDR3 length is 15 residues. CDR1 is ENHRY and CDR2 is SYGVKD in the germline V gene.

This clonotype is a singleton in its sample. One end of the junction is discordant with germline, which a read error may explain. J is TRBJ2-2 and V is TRBV6-5; TRBD2 matches 9 bases. There are 16 residues in the CDR3. CDR1 is MNHEY, CDR2 SVGAGI, per germline. The CDR3 coding sequence is TGTGCCAGCAGTTATAATAGCGGGAGATACACCGGGGGGCTGTTTTTT. It encodes CASSYNSGRYTGGLFF.

This chain connects TRBV5-1 to TRBJ2-7; 9 nucleotides line up with TRBD1. From germline, CDR1 is SGHRS and CDR2 YFSETQ. The CDR3 has 14 amino acids. V dropped 3 bases and J dropped 5; count of bases not matched to a gene: 6. Written as DNA, the CDR3 is TGCGCCAGCAGCTCCGGGACAGGGTACCACGAGCAGTACTTC. Its protein is CASSSGTGYHEQYF.

This clonotype was seen at least ten times. The V gene is TRBV9, the J gene TRBJ2-1, with D hard to call. CDR3 length: 16 amino acids. V dropped 6 bases and J dropped 8 bases, with 24 bases sitting between them. Germline CDR1 is SGDLS and CDR2 is YYNGEE. This chain's CDR3 is CASNFGIALDFDEQFF. The DNA of the CDR3 is TGTGCCAGCAACTTTGGTATCGCCCTAGACTTCGATGAGCAGTTCTTC.

Ten or more counts support this clonotype. CDR3 in DNA: TGTGCCAGCAGCTTACTGCTAGCGGGTAGGATAACTTACACAGATACGCAGTATTTT. Translating gives CASSLLLAGRITYTDTQYF. V usage is TRBV7-2 and J usage is TRBJ2-3; 8 positions match TRBD2. This CDR3 is built from 19 residues. Germline V gene lookup returns CDR1 SGHTA and CDR2 FQGNSA. After removal of 2 bases from V and 2 bases from J, the junction contained 15 bases not matched to a gene.

Written as DNA, the CDR3 is TGCGCCAGCAGCTTGGCCTCCGGGACAGTAGCCTACGAGCAGTACTTC. Protein: CASSLASGTVAYEQYF. The V gene is TRBV5-1, the J gene TRBJ2-7; 7 nucleotides align to TRBD1. The germline V gene has CDR1 SGHRS and CDR2 YFSETQ. The J segment lost 2 bases and the V segment lost 0 bases, leaving 8 bases of the junction unmatched. This CDR3 spans 16 amino acids.

In the case of this clonotype: This could be a read error, since a much larger clone is one nucleotide away. The CDR3 end shows no conserved phenylalanine or tryptophan, and so a read error is likely. The chain has TRBV7-8 and TRBJ2-1; D is undetermined. The V end was cut by 5 bases, the J end by 10 bases, with 6 bases between. This CDR3 comprises 10 residues. Germline V gene lookup returns CDR1 SGHVS and CDR2 FQNEAQ. CDR3 residues: CASSHGEQFL. The CDR3, as DNA: TGTGCCAGCAGCCACGGAGAGCAGTTCCTC.

This clonotype was observed at least ten times. The chain combines TRBV7-3 with TRBJ1-1; unclear D gene. The CDR3 consists of 16 residues. The germline V gene has CDR1 SGHTA and CDR2 FQGTGA. Trimming pared 6 bases from V and 0 bases from J, leaving 17 bases between. CDR3 residues: CASRPPVGDMNTEAFF. CDR3 DNA: TGTGCCAGCAGGCCTCCGGTCGGAGACATGAACACTGAAGCTTTCTTT.

This clonotype was observed a handful of times. The J gene is TRBJ1-4, the V gene TRBV9; D is uncertain. The CDR3 length is 15 residues. CDR1 and CDR2 (germline): SGDLS, YYNGEE. Trimming took 0 bases from V and 6 from J, leaving 12 bases between them. DNA for the CDR3: TGTGCCAGCAGCGTAGGATTGCAGGAAGATGAAAAACTGTTTTTT. Protein product: CASSVGLQEDEKLFF.

Here the CDR3 reads CASSQGPDTQYF. Here the CDR3 DNA reads TGTGCCAGCAGCCAAGGTCCAGATACGCAGTATTTT. The gene calls are TRBV25-1 and TRBJ2-3; D uncertain. Between the trimmed V and J ends, which lost 6 bases and 4 bases, there was a span of 8 bases. The germline CDR1 and CDR2 sequences are MGHDK and SYGVNS. The CDR3 totals 12 residues.

This clonotype was picked up a small number of times. This may be a read error, as it is one base from a much larger clone. The CDR3 does not end in the conserved phenylalanine or tryptophan, so this is likely a read error. This chain links TRBV4-3 with TRBJ1-6; no definite D call. V lost 1 base, J lost 7 bases, and 8 bases lay in between. The CDR3 totals 14 residues. Germline assignment: CDR1 LGHNA and CDR2 YSLEER. Written as DNA, the CDR3 is TGCGCCAGCAGCCAAGTAGACTCCAATTCACCCCTCCACCTT. This translates into CASSQVDSNSPLHL.

The chain joins TRBV29-1 to TRBJ2-7; D is undetermined. The V and J ends lost 1 base and 2 bases respectively, with 6 bases between them. CDR1 and CDR2 (germline): SQVTM, ANQGSEA. The CDR3 covers 12 residues. The CDR3 bases are TGCAGCGTTGAAGGCAAGACCTACGAGCAGTACTTC. Its protein is CSVEGKTYEQYF.

This clonotype was seen a handful of times. A much larger clone is a single base away; this may be a read error. The chain has TRBV4-1 and TRBJ1-5; no reliable D call. This CDR3 has 16 amino acids. The germline V gene encodes CDR1 MGHRA and CDR2 YSYEKL. Trimming took 1 base from V and 0 from J, leaving 10 bases between them. The chain's CDR3 is CASSQGAEYSNQPQHF. In DNA, the CDR3 is TGCGCCAGCAGCCAAGGGGCGGAATATAGCAATCAGCCCCAGCATTTT.

The chain combines TRBV6-2 or TRBV6-3 with TRBJ1-2; 10 nucleotides agree with TRBD1. This CDR3 contains 13 residues. CDR1 and CDR2 from the germline V gene are MNHEY and SVGEGT. V was pared by 5 bases and J by 7 bases, with 4 bases of the junction left unmatched. CDR3 region: CASSDRGHGGYTF. CDR3 nucleotide sequence: TGTGCCAGCAGTGACAGGGGGCATGGTGGCTACACCTTC.

The rearrangement joins TRBV9 to TRBJ1-2; 7 bases line up with TRBD1. The V gene end was trimmed by 0 bases and the J gene end by 3 bases; junction bases not matched to a gene: 8. This CDR3 is 16 amino acids long. Germline loops: CDR1 SGDLS, CDR2 YYNGEE. The CDR3: CASSVGRDSHYYGYTF. The CDR3 DNA follows: TGTGCCAGCAGCGTAGGAAGGGACAGCCATTACTATGGCTACACCTTC.